These 10 T cell receptor beta chains came from one sample sequenced in a study of blood T cell repertoires in COVID-19. Clones were read by immunoSEQ multiplex PCR, and TCRdb kept only the in-frame ones, dropping some. The sample holds some 76,000 clones, around 80% seen once. Sequenced material: peripheral blood. The origin of the receptors is a woman aged 55-70 years with acute or convalescent COVID-19.

Written as DNA, the CDR3 is TGTGCCAGCAGCTCAAACAGGGATAGCAATCAGCCCCAGCATTTT. Its translation is CASSSNRDSNQPQHF. The chain links TRBV7-2 to TRBJ1-5; a possible D gene is TRBD1 (6 bases). The V gene lost 4 bases and the J gene lost 0 bases, with 10 bases spanning the gap. Germline CDR1 is SGHTA and CDR2 is FQGNSA. The CDR3 loop spans 15 amino acids.

The chain carries TRBV2 and TRBJ1-4; the D gene is possibly TRBD1 (6 bases). Trimming removed 8 bases from V and 5 bases from J, with 15 bases in between. The germline V gene encodes CDR1 SNHLY and CDR2 FYNNEI. This CDR3 is 14 amino acids long. In nucleotides, the CDR3 is TGTGCCAGCCACCAGACAGGTACAAATGAAAAACTGTTTTTT. Encoded protein: CASHQTGTNEKLFF.

The rearrangement joins TRBV2 to TRBJ1-1; TRBD1 might be the D (5 bases). This CDR3 spans 14 amino acids. CDR1 and CDR2 from the germline V gene are SNHLY and FYNNEI. V was shortened by 5 bases and J by 6 bases, with 16 bases between the two germline ends. Here the CDR3 reads CASSWVQGSPEAFF. Written as DNA, the CDR3 is TGTGCCAGCAGTTGGGTTCAGGGTTCTCCTGAAGCTTTCTTT.

The rearrangement uses TRBV6-2 or TRBV6-3 and TRBJ2-3, with TRBD2 as a possible D gene (6 bases). V lost 4 bases and J 8 bases, leaving 13 bases between the germline ends. Germline lookup yields CDR1 MNHEY and CDR2 SVGEGT. The CDR3 consists of 13 residues. CDR3 in amino acids: CASSSGRGGTQYF. The CDR3 DNA is TGTGCCAGCAGTTCTGGCCGGGGAGGTACGCAGTATTTT.

The V call is TRBV29-1, the J call TRBJ1-2, with TRBD1 matching 7 bases. There are 13 residues in the CDR3. J gave up 4 bases and V 6 bases, and 8 bases lay outside the gene matches. The germline CDR1 and CDR2 sequences are SQVTM and ANQGSEA. The chain's CDR3 is CSVAVPGGYGYTF. The CDR3 coding sequence is TGCAGCGTGGCGGTGCCAGGGGGCTATGGCTACACCTTC.

The chain employs TRBV24-1 and TRBJ2-5; TRBD1 aligns across 12 bases. The V gene end was trimmed by 5 bases and the J gene end by 5 bases; junction bases not matched to a gene: 8. The CDR3 has 16 residues. Germline loops: CDR1 KGHDR, CDR2 SFDVKD. The CDR3 DNA follows: TGTGCCACCAGTGGAGTCGGGACAGGGGGCGCGGAGACCCAGTACTTC. Amino acids: CATSGVGTGGAETQYF.

The DNA for the CDR3 is TGTGCCAGTAGTTCAGGGAGGGGGGTTCAGCCCCAGCATTTT. Residues: CASSSGRGVQPQHF. V usage is TRBV19 and J usage is TRBJ1-5; D may be TRBD1 (6 bases). CDR1 LNHDA and CDR2 SQIVND come from the germline V gene (reference sequence). CDR3 length equals 14 residues. V dropped 5 bases and J dropped 6 bases, with 14 bases sitting between them. The variable domain in full, with the rest retrieved from reference TRBV19 and TRBJ1-5, is DGGITQSPKYLFRKEGQNVTLSCEQNLNHDAMYWYRQDPGQGLRLIYYSQIVNDFQKGDIAEGYSVSREKKESFPLTVTSAQKNPTAFYLCASSSGRGVQPQHFGDGTRLSIL.

V usage is TRBV7-2 and J usage is TRBJ2-2; 13 nucleotides agree with TRBD2. The junction had 11 bases not matched to a gene; V was cut back by 4 bases and J by 3 bases. CDR3 length equals 19 residues. Germline lookup yields CDR1 SGHTA and CDR2 FQGNSA. The CDR3 loop reads CASSSPTSGGAWDTGELFF. CDR3 coding DNA: TGTGCCAGCAGCTCCCCCACTAGCGGGGGGGCCTGGGACACCGGGGAGCTGTTTTTT.

This rearrangement joins TRBV6-5 to TRBJ2-5; 9 nucleotides agree with TRBD1. This CDR3 contains 13 residues. After removal of 4 bases from V and 6 bases from J, the junction contained 3 bases not matched to a gene. The germline V gene has CDR1 MNHEY and CDR2 SVGAGI. This CDR3 reads CASSLGQGQTQYF. The CDR3 bases are TGTGCCAGCAGTTTGGGACAGGGACAGACCCAGTACTTC.

A word on this clone: Other DNA sequences in the sample encode the same CDR3. The chain is built from TRBV5-4 and TRBJ2-1, with 15 bases fitting TRBD2. The V and J ends lost 6 bases and 9 bases, in that order; junction bases with no gene match: 16. Germline CDR1 and CDR2: SGHNT and YYREEE (reference sequence). This CDR3 comprises 18 residues. CDR3 sequence (DNA): TGTGCCAGCACGTCCTCCTCTCTAGGACTAGCGGGGGGGGGTGAGCAGTTCTTC. This gives the protein CASTSSSLGLAGGGEQFF.